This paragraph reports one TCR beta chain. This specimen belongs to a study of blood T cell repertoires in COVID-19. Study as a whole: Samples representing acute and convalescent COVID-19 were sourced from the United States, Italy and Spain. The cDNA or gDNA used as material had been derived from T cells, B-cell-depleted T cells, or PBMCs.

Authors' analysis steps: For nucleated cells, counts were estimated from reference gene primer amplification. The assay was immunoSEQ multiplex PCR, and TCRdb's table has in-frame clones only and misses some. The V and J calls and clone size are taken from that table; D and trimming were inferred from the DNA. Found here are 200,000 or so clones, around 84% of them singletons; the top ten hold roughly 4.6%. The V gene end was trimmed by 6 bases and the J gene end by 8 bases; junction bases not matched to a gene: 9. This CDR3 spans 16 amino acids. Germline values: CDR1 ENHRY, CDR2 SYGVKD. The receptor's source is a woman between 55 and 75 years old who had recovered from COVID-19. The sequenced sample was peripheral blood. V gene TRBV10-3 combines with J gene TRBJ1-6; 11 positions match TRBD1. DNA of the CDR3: TGTGCCATCAGCCTTAGGACAGGGGGCGTAGATTCACCCCTCCACTTT. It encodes CAISLRTGGVDSPLHF.